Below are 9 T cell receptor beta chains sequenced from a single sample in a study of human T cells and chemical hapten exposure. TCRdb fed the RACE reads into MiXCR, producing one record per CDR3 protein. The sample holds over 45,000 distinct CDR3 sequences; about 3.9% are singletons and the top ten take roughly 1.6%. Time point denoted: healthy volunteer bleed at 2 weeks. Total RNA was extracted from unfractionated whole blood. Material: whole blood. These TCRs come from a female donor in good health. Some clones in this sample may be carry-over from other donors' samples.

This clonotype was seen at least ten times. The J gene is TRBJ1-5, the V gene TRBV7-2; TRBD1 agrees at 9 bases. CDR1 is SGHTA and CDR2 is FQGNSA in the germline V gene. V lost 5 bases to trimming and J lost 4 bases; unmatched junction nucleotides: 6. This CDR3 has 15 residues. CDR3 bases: TGTGCCAGCAGCCGGCGGACAGGGGTGAATCAGCCCCAGCATTTT. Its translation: CASSRRTGVNQPQHF.

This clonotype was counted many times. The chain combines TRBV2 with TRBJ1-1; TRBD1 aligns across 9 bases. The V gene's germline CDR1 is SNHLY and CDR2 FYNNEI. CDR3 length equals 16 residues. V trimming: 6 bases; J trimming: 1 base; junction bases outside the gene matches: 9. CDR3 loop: CASRLTGGARNTEAFF. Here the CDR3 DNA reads TGTGCCAGCAGACTTACAGGGGGCGCCCGGAACACTGAAGCTTTCTTT.

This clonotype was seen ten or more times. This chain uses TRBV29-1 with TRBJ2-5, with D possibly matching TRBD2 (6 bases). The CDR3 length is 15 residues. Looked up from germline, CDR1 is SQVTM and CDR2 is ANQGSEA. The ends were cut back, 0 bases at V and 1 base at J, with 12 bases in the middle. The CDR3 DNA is TGCAGCGTTGAAGATCACCTGGAGGGCCAAGAGACCCAGTACTTC. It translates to CSVEDHLEGQETQYF.

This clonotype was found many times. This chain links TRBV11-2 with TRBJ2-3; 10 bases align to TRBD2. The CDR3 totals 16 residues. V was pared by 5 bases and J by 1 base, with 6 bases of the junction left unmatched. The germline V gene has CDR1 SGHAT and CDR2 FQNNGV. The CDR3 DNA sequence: TGTGCCAGCAGCGCTAGCGGGGGTGGTCGCACAGATACGCAGTATTTT. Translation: CASSASGGGRTDTQYF.

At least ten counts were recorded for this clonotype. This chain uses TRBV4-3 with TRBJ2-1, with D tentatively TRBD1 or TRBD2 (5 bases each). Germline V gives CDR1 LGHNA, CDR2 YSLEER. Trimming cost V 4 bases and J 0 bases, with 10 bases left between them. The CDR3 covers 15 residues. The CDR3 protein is CASSRGPSSYNEQFF. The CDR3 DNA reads TGCGCCAGCAGCCGGGGACCGAGCTCCTACAATGAGCAGTTCTTC.

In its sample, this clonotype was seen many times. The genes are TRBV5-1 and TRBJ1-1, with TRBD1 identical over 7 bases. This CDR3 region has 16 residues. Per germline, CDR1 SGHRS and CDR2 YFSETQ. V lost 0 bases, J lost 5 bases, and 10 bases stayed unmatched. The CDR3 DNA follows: TGCGCCAGCAGCTTGGACCAGACAGGGTCTGGAACTGAAGCTTTCTTT. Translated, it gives CASSLDQTGSGTEAFF.

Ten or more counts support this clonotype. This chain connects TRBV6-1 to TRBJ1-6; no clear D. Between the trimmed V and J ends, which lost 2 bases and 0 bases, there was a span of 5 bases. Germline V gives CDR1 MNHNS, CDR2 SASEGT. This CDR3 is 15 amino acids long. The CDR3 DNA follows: TGTGCCAGCAGTGAACAGAGCTCCTATAATTCACCCCTCCACTTT. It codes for CASSEQSSYNSPLHF.

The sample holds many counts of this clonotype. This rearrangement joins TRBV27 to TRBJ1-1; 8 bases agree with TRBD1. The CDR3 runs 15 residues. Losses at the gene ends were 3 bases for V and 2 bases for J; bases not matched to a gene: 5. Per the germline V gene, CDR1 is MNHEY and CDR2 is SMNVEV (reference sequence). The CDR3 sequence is CASSFWDRINTEAFF. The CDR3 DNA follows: TGTGCCAGCAGTTTTTGGGACAGGATTAACACTGAAGCTTTCTTT.

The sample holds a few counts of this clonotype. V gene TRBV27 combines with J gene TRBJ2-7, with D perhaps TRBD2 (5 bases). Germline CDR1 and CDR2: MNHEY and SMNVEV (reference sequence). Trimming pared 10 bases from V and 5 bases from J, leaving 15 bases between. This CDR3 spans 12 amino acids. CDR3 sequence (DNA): TGTGCCACCCGGACCGGAGGCAACGAGCAGTACTTC. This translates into CATRTGGNEQYF.